This T cell receptor (beta chain) was obtained from a study of blood T cell repertoires in COVID-19 (dated by TCRdb to between 2020 and 2021). General notes on the study: The collaborator samples originated in the United States, Italy and Spain and spanned the acute and convalescent phases of COVID-19. The prospective study material was composed of cDNA or gDNA derived from T cells, B-cell-depleted T cells, or PBMCs. Deeply sampled blood TCRbeta repertoires from subjects exposed to, actively infected with, or recovered from COVID-19 were included in the dataset. A freely available public database, intended as a resource for researchers studying the immune response to SARS-CoV-2, is where the repertoires were released. Samples came from the ongoing ImmuneRACE study (first 160 participants) plus 1,254 subjects from 6 global collaborators. The sample metadata nearly always contained a de-identified subject ID, COVID-19 status, age in years and sex. Where HLA class I and class II types were available, the types were taken from metadata supplied by the sample provider, not from assay-based typing.

Here is what the overall study found, with its caveats: The amount of clinical and demographic metadata varied by source and participant and was provided uncurated.

TCRbeta CDR3 regions were amplified from genomic DNA using the immunoSEQ Assay, a bias-controlled multiplex PCR. Concerning the study's data processing: The number of nucleated cells in each sample was estimated by amplification of reference gene primers within the assay. Sequence reads were collapsed and filtered to measure the absolute abundance of every unique TCRbeta CDR3 rearrangement. For each sample, productive Simpson clonality was calculated by taking the square root of Simpson's diversity index across productive rearrangements. Imported from immuneACCESS, the table was reduced by TCRdb to in-frame sequences with V and J called. These copies leave out some clones; in studies compared against another copy, an unresolved V gene accounts for under half, and the cause of the remainder is not known. The V and J calls and clone size are taken from that table; D and trimming were inferred from the DNA. For this sample there are about 240,000 clones; approximately 78% appear just once. The ten largest clones capture about an eighth of the sample.

The germline ends are 19 bases apart after V is trimmed by 5 bases and J by 3 bases. The CDR3 numbers 16 residues from cysteine through phenylalanine. Kept here is only the CDR3 DNA, which spans 48 bases and is read in frame from base 1. From a lookup of the germline V gene, CDR1 and CDR2 are MDHEN and SYDVKM. For this clone: Its antigen specificity is not known. No much larger clone exists at a distance of one base, and base qualities are not known.

The collaborating institutions used their own protocols to collect whole blood in K2EDTA tubes. For TCRbeta analysis, collaborator samples were shipped as frozen whole blood, as isolated PBMCs, or as DNA extracted from either sample type. What was sequenced was peripheral blood. This TCR was recovered from an older woman with active or convalescent COVID-19. The V gene is TRBV28 and the J gene is TRBJ1-1; the D gene is perhaps TRBD1, on 5 matching bases. In nucleotides, the sequence is TGTGCCAGCAGTGAACCAGCCAGGGCGGCGGACACTGAAGCTTTCTTT. This gives the protein CASSEPARAADTEAFF.